The text below deals with one TCR beta chain. This clonotype appeared a few times. The antigen this receptor binds is unknown. No base quality information exists; no much larger clone differs at one position. Every diabetic patient fulfilled standard classification criteria for type 1 or type 2 diabetes, and glucose and C-peptide were measured using WHO-recommended methods. Donors with other autoimmune diseases or infections within the previous four weeks were excluded. A roughly 9.1-milliliter sample of peripheral blood was drawn from every participant. PBMCs were isolated with LymphoPrep density separation. Sequencing was carried out with an Illumina MiSeq. Genomic DNA from sorted T cell subsets served as template for TCRbeta CDR3 amplification. Multiplex PCR with 30 forward and 13 reverse primers amplified the TCRbeta CDR3 region. AMPure XP beads were used to purify the PCR products, after which a second approximately 25-cycle PCR added indices and adaptors. Before sequencing, the libraries were purified from gel with the QIAquick Gel Extraction Kit. Under the source paper's analysis protocol: FLASH was used to merge paired-end reads, and IgBLAST was used to align the merged reads to IMGT V, D and J germline references. Reads with less than 70% alignment identity to germline references were removed, leaving some 10 million reads across the study. CDR3 boundaries, reading frame and productivity were assigned according to IMGT definitions. Highly-expanded clones were defined as clones making up 1% or more of reads, and normalized Shannon entropy was used to measure diversity. Unpaired two-tailed t-tests were used to test group differences in Shannon entropy. TCRdb passed the public sequencing reads through fastp at Q25 and MiXCR, retaining productive beta sequences. Every distinct CDR3 protein forms one entry, paired with its most common genes and DNA. In this record, the V and J calls reflect TCRdb's handling and not the investigators' own analysis. Across this sample there are around 300,000 distinct CDR3 sequences, with roughly 50% seen only once. In total, the top ten clones hold about 13% of the sample.

Relative to germline, V is 1 base shorter and J is 5 bases shorter, with 12 bases between their ends. The germline V gene provides CDR1 MGHRA and CDR2 YSYEKL. Its CDR3 holds 14 amino acids, cysteine through phenylalanine. Kept here is only the CDR3 DNA, which spans 42 bases and is read in frame from base 1. These data originate in a study of type 1 and type 2 diabetes patients (dated by TCRdb to 2016 to 2017). Background on the whole study: Recruited in China, the cohort was made up of nine type 1 diabetes patients, four type 2 diabetes patients and six or seven nondiabetic controls. Throughout the study, CD4 or CD8 MicroBeads on MACS columns were used to positively select CD4+ and CD8+ T cells from PBMCs. Altogether, around 19,000,000 paired-end reads were produced across the whole study. The study profiled TCRbeta repertoires by high-throughput sequencing to compare type 1 diabetes, type 2 diabetes and nondiabetic individuals. For the type 1 diabetes patients, the type 2 diabetes patients acted as a disease comparison group. V gene usage was similar between 20-cycle and approximately 23-cycle amplification, suggesting similar primer efficiencies and random PCR bias. Paired-end sequencing of TCRbeta libraries was performed on Illumina HiSeq 2000 or MiSeq instruments.

Broad study findings and their caveats: Age and gender were not matched between study groups, possibly biasing interpretation. Type 2 diabetes patients had few highly-expanded CD4+ clones (median one), and those clones made up a median roughly 3.7% of reads. High diversity was shown by type 2 diabetes repertoires, and the diversity was significantly greater than that of type 1 diabetes repertoires in both CD4+ and CD8+ T cells. Type 2 diabetes and control samples had highly correlated V and J gene usage patterns, with the correlation between samples averaging about 0.97. Because only a limited number of T2D and control samples were sequenced, some T1D-only HECs might also be present in more T2D or control samples.

The chain joins TRBV4-1 to TRBJ2-7; the D gene is not confidently resolved. The sequence was collected from a young man with type 2 diabetes. The sample was peripheral blood mononuclear cells (PBMCs). The CDR3 protein sequence reads: CASSQALASDEQYF. The nucleotide sequence is TGCGCCAGCAGCCAAGCACTTGCATCCGACGAGCAGTACTTC.